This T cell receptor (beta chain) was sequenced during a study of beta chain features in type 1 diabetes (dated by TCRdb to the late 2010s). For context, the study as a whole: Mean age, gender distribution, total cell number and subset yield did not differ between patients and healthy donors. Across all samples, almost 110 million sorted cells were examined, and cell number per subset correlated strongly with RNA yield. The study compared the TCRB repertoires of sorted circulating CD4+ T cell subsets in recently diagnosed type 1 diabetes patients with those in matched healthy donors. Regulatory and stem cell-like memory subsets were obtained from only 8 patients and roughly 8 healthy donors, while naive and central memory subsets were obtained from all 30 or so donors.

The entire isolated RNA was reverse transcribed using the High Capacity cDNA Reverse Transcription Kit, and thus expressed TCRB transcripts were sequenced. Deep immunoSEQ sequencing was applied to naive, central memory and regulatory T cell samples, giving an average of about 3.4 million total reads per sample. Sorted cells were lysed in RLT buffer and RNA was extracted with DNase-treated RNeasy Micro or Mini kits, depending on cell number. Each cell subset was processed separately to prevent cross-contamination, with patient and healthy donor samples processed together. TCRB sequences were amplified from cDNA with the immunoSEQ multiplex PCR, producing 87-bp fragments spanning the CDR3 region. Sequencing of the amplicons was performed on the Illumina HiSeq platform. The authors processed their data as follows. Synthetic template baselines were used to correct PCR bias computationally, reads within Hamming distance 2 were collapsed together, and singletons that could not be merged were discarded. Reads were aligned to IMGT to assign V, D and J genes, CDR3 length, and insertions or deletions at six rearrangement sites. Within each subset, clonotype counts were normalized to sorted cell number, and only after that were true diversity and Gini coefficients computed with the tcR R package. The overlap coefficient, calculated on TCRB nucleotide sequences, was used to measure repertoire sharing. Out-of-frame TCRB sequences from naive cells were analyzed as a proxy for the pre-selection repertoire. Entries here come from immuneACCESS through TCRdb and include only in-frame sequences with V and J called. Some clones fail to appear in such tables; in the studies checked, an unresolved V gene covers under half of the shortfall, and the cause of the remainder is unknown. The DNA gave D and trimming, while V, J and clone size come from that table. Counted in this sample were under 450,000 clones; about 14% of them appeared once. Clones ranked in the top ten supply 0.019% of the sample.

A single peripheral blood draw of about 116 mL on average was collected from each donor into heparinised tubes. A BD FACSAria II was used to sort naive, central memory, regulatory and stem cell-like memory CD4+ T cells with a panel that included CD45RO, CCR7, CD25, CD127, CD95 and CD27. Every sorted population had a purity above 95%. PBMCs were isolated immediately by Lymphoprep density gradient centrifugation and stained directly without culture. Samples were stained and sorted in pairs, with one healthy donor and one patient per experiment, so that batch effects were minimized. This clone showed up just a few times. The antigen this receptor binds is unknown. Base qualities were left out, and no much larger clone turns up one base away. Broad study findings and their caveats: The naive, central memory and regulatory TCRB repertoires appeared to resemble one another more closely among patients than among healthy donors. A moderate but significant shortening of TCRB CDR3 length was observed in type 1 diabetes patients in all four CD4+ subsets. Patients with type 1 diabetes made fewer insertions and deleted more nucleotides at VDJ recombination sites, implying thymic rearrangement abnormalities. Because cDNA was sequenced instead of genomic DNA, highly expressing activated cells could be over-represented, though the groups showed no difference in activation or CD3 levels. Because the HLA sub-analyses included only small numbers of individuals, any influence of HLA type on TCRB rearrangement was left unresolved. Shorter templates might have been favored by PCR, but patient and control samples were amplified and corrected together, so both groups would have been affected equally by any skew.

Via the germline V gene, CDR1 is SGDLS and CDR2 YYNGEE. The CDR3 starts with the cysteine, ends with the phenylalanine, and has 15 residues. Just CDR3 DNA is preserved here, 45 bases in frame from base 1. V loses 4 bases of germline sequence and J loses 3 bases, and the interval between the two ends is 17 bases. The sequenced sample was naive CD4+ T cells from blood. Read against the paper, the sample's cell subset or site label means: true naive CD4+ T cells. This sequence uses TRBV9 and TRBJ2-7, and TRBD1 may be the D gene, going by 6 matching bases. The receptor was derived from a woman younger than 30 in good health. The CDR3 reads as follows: CASSSLDSYFYEQYF. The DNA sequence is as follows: TGTGCCAGCAGCTCATTGGACAGCTACTTCTACGAGCAGTACTTC. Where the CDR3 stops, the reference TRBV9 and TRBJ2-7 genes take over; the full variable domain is DSGVTQTPKHLITATGQRVTLRCSPRSGDLSVYWYQQSLDQGLQFLIQYYNGEERAKGNILERFSAQQFPDLHSELNLSSLELGDSALYFCASSSLDSYFYEQYFGPGTRLTVT.